Below, one TCR beta chain is given with its context. This clone was found a few times. Its antigen remains unidentified. No much larger clone is present one base from it, and per-base qualities are unavailable. The data were taken from a study of blood T cell repertoires in COVID-19 (TCRdb year 2020). Study-wide context: Collaborator samples came from the United States, Italy and Spain and covered acute and convalescent phases of COVID-19. Samples came from the ongoing ImmuneRACE study (first 160 participants) plus 1,254 subjects from 6 global collaborators. Where available, HLA class I and class II types were taken from metadata supplied by the sample provider and were not determined by assay-based typing. The repertoires were made available in a free public database intended to serve as a resource for research on the immune response to SARS-CoV-2. Deeply sampled blood TCRbeta repertoires from subjects exposed to, actively infected with, or recovered from COVID-19 were included in the dataset. The prospective study material was composed of cDNA or gDNA derived from T cells, B-cell-depleted T cells, or PBMCs. Nearly every sample came with metadata listing a de-identified subject ID, COVID-19 status, age in years and sex.

Trimming leaves V shorter by 4 bases and J shorter by 2 bases, with the junction holding 10 bases beyond the gene matches. The CDR3 holds 19 amino acids from the cysteine to the phenylalanine. Only the CDR3 portion is preserved as DNA: 57 bases, with reading frame beginning at the first base. From the germline V gene, CDR1 is SGHVS and CDR2 is FQNEAQ. Overall results and qualifications from the work: The amount of clinical and demographic metadata varied by source and participant and was provided uncurated.

TCRbeta CDR3 regions were amplified from genomic DNA using the immunoSEQ Assay, a bias-controlled multiplex PCR. Under the source paper's analysis protocol: Within the assay, amplification of reference gene primers was used to estimate how many nucleated cells each sample contained. To quantify the absolute abundance of each unique TCRbeta CDR3 rearrangement, sequence reads were collapsed and filtered. For each sample, productive Simpson clonality was calculated by taking the square root of Simpson's diversity index across productive rearrangements. TCRdb limited this immuneACCESS table to in-frame rearrangements with V and J called. A share of clones is missing; checked studies link under half to unresolved V genes, and the rest is unexplained. Clone size and the V and J calls come from that table; the DNA yielded D and trimming. The table for this sample lists about 39,000 clones; more than 80% of them were counted only once. The top ten constitute approximately 4.1% of the sample.

The collaborating institutions used their own protocols to collect whole blood in K2EDTA tubes. For TCRbeta analysis, collaborators shipped samples as frozen whole blood, isolated PBMCs, or DNA extracted from either of those sample types. The sequence links TRBV7-8 to TRBJ2-1, and TRBD2 matches 14 of the central bases. The sample consisted of peripheral blood. The TCR sequence derives from a man aged 60 to 69 with acute or convalescent COVID-19. The CDR3 is CASSSTGTSGSGAYNEQFF. The DNA sequence is as follows: TGTGCCAGCAGCTCAACCGGGACTAGCGGGAGTGGCGCCTACAATGAGCAGTTCTTC.